Each of the 20 T cell receptor beta chains below was sequenced from the same sample in a study of T-cell reconstitution after alpha-beta-depleted transplantation in children. For TCRbeta, the library was prepared with unique molecular identifiers. One entry per CDR3 protein results from TCRdb running MiXCR on the PCR reads. The data show 550,000 to 800,000 distinct CDR3 sequences, under 15% seen once. The input for sequencing was PBMCs, taken before TCRalphabeta/CD19-depleted stem cell transplant. All receptors come from a girl aged 2 to 9 with congenital amegakaryocytic thrombocytopenia, due to receive a stem cell transplant.

This clonotype was observed a handful of times. The chain carries TRBV5-1 and TRBJ2-5; D is uncertain. Per germline, CDR1 SGHRS and CDR2 YFSETQ. Trimming removed 1 base from V and 1 base from J, with 5 bases in between. The CDR3 runs to 13 residues. The CDR3 region has the DNA TGCGCCAGCAGCTTGAAGTTCCAAGAGACCCAGTACTTC. This sequence encodes CASSLKFQETQYF.

This clonotype was recorded many times. The V call is TRBV20-1, the J call TRBJ2-1; 8 bases line up with TRBD1. Unmatched junction bases numbered 6, after V lost 1 base and J lost 4 bases. The CDR3 length is 15 residues. Looked up from germline, CDR1 is DFQATT and CDR2 is SNEGSKA (reference sequence). The CDR3 region has the DNA TGCAGTGCTAGAGCTCCAGGGGGCTTGTACAATGAGCAGTTCTTC. It specifies CSARAPGGLYNEQFF.

This clonotype was recorded many times. The genes are TRBV11-2 and TRBJ2-3; 9 nucleotides agree with TRBD2. The germline V gene has CDR1 SGHAT and CDR2 FQNNGV. This CDR3 is 15 amino acids long. The V segment lost 5 bases and the J segment 4 bases; nucleotides outside the gene matches: 7. The CDR3 spells CASSRGLAEADTQYF. The CDR3 DNA follows: TGTGCCAGCAGCCGGGGACTAGCCGAAGCAGATACGCAGTATTTT.

The table lists this clonotype with a few counts. The gene calls are TRBV29-1 and TRBJ1-5; D is undetermined. This CDR3 has 12 amino acids. Trimming cost V 4 bases and J 6 bases, with 10 bases left between them. Germline-derived CDR1 and CDR2 are SQVTM and ANQGSEA. CDR3 amino acids: CSVGEGSQPQHF. The CDR3 nucleotides read TGCAGCGTTGGTGAGGGCAGTCAGCCCCAGCATTTT.

The chain joins TRBV12-3 or TRBV12-4 to TRBJ1-2; no clear D gene. V lost 6 bases to trimming and J lost 6 bases, with 11 bases between them. There are 12 residues in the CDR3. In nucleotides, the CDR3 is TGTGCCAGCAGGGAGGGTCGCGATGGCTACACCTTC. This encodes CASREGRDGYTF.

V gene TRBV12-3 or TRBV12-4 combines with J gene TRBJ2-3; D is unclear. The CDR3 has 13 amino acids. The ends were cut back, 6 bases at V and 6 bases at J, with 13 bases in the middle. CDR3 protein: CASRGAPTDTQYF. The DNA of the CDR3 is TGTGCCAGCAGAGGCGCGCCGACCGATACGCAGTATTTT.

This clonotype was found a few times. The chain links TRBV5-1 to TRBJ2-1, with 11 positions matching TRBD2. Losses at the gene ends were 2 bases for V and 5 bases for J; bases not matched to a gene: 21. Germline values: CDR1 SGHRS, CDR2 YFSETQ. This CDR3 has 21 amino acids. DNA of the CDR3: TGCGCCAGCAGCTTAGGGCTAGCGGGAGGCCGCTCACTTGGGATACACAATGAGCAGTTCTTC. Encoded protein: CASSLGLAGGRSLGIHNEQFF.

This clonotype was seen ten or more times. The V gene is TRBV20-1, the J gene TRBJ2-5; 12 bases align to TRBD2. The CDR3 length is 14 residues. CDR1 and CDR2 from the germline V gene are DFQATT and SNEGSKA (reference sequence). With 4 bases clipped from V and 3 bases from J, the junction kept 3 bases outside the gene matches. CDR3 amino acids: CSANLAGGKETQYF. The CDR3 nucleotides are TGCAGTGCTAATCTAGCGGGAGGGAAAGAGACCCAGTACTTC.

This clonotype was counted at least ten times. V usage is TRBV28 and J usage is TRBJ1-1, with unresolved D. CDR3 length equals 13 residues. With 8 bases removed from V and 5 bases from J, the gap between germline ends came to 15 bases. CDR1 MDHEN and CDR2 SYDVKM come from the germline V gene. CDR3 nucleotide sequence: TGTGCCAGCTACCTGGGGATGGGTACTGAAGCTTTCTTT. This codes for CASYLGMGTEAFF.

The chain carries TRBV4-1 and TRBJ2-7; no clear D gene. This CDR3 has 14 amino acids. Germline CDR1 MGHRA, CDR2 YSYEKL. With 2 bases removed from V and 6 bases from J, the gap between germline ends came to 14 bases. CDR3 DNA: TGCGCCAGCAGCCAACAAGAACACCACGGCGAGCAGTACTTC. It yields the protein CASSQQEHHGEQYF.

In its sample, this clonotype was seen many times. The rearrangement joins TRBV28 to TRBJ2-5; D uncertain. CDR3 length: 14 amino acids. The germline V gene has CDR1 MDHEN and CDR2 SYDVKM. V lost 7 bases to trimming and J lost 5 bases, with 17 bases between them. Here the CDR3 DNA reads TGTGCCAGCAAGAAGGAACGGATAGTTGAGACCCAGTACTTC. Amino acid sequence: CASKKERIVETQYF.

This clonotype has ten or more counts. The chain carries TRBV7-9 and TRBJ1-2; D not certain. Germline V gives CDR1 SEHNR, CDR2 FQNEAQ (reference sequence). The ends were cut back, 5 bases at V and 5 bases at J, with 18 bases in the middle. The CDR3 sequence is 15 residues long. In nucleotides, the CDR3 is TGTGCCAGCAGCCTCAAGACGAGCGAACCTTATGGCTACACCTTC. Protein product: CASSLKTSEPYGYTF.

V is TRBV18 and J is TRBJ2-5; perhaps TRBD2 as D (6 bases). CDR1 and CDR2 from the germline V gene are KGHSH and LQKENI. The CDR3 loop spans 17 amino acids. The germline V and J ends were trimmed by 2 bases and 2 bases, with 18 bases remaining between them. The CDR3 bases are TGTGCCAGCTCACCAGCACTAGCCCTGGAGCCTCAAGAGACCCAGTACTTC. The encoded protein is CASSPALALEPQETQYF.

In its sample, this clonotype was seen many times. This chain connects TRBV20-1 to TRBJ2-3; TRBD2 agrees at 15 bases. The CDR3 is 19 residues long. After removal of 1 base from V and 3 bases from J, the junction contained 11 bases not matched to a gene. Germline CDR1 is DFQATT and CDR2 is SNEGSKA (reference sequence). The CDR3 here is CSARGTSGRATRGTDTQYF. The CDR3 DNA reads as TGCAGTGCTAGAGGGACTAGCGGGAGGGCCACGAGAGGAACAGATACGCAGTATTTT.

This clonotype has a count of ten or more. The chain joins TRBV5-1 to TRBJ1-3; D is uncertain. Trimming pared 4 bases from V and 0 bases from J, leaving 8 bases between. The germline V gene encodes CDR1 SGHRS and CDR2 YFSETQ. The CDR3 runs 14 residues. The CDR3 sequence is CASSLHPSGNTIYF. CDR3 nucleotide sequence: TGCGCCAGCAGCCTTCACCCCTCTGGAAACACCATATATTTT. Based on the CDR3 plus reference TRBV5-1 and TRBJ1-3, the full variable domain is KAGVTQTPRYLIKTRGQQVTLSCSPISGHRSVSWYQQTPGQGLQFLFEYFSETQRNKGNFPGRFSGRQFSNSRSEMNVSTLELGDSALYLCASSLHPSGNTIYFGEGSWLTVV.

This clonotype came up a few times. The chain is built from TRBV27 and TRBJ2-7; D is undetermined. CDR3 length: 15 amino acids. Germline V gene lookup returns CDR1 MNHEY and CDR2 SMNVEV (reference sequence). V lost 4 bases to trimming and J lost 3 bases, with 16 bases between them. The CDR3 DNA follows: TGTGCCAGCAGTTCCATCGCGAAAGTCAGCTACGAGCAGTACTTC. It codes for CASSSIAKVSYEQYF.

This clonotype came up many times. The J gene is TRBJ2-7, the V gene TRBV5-1; either TRBD1 or TRBD2 may supply D (5 bases each). CDR1 is SGHRS, CDR2 YFSETQ, per germline. Deletions cut 1 base from V and 0 bases from J, with 11 bases between. The length of the CDR3 is 15 residues. This chain's CDR3 is CASSLLGETSYEQYF. The CDR3 region has the DNA TGCGCCAGCAGCTTGTTGGGGGAGACCTCCTACGAGCAGTACTTC.

This clonotype has ten or more counts. V and J are TRBV10-2 and TRBJ2-3; 15 bases agree with TRBD2. V shed 6 bases, J shed 11 bases, and the junction held 6 bases outside the gene matches. The CDR3 covers 14 residues. Germline loops: CDR1 WSHSY, CDR2 SAAADI. The CDR3 coding sequence is TGCGCCAGCAGCGAAGGACTAGCGGGAGGGGTGCAGTATTTT. Amino acids: CASSEGLAGGVQYF.

This clonotype was seen ten or more times. The rearrangement joins TRBV2 to TRBJ2-7, with 8 bases fitting TRBD2. With V trimmed by 7 bases and J by 2 bases, 7 bases remained unmatched. Per the germline V gene, CDR1 is SNHLY and CDR2 is FYNNEI. This CDR3 has 14 amino acids. The CDR3 loop is CASNFLAGTYEQYF. The CDR3 coding sequence is TGTGCCAGCAACTTCCTAGCGGGTACCTACGAGCAGTACTTC.

The rearrangement joins TRBV3-1 to TRBJ1-1; D unclear. The V gene's germline CDR1 is LGHDT and CDR2 YNNKEL (reference sequence). V dropped 0 bases and J dropped 10 bases, with 18 bases sitting between them. The CDR3 spans 15 residues. As DNA, the CDR3 is TGTGCCAGCAGCCAAGAGAGTACTTGGGTCCGGACAGCTTTCTTT. Amino acid sequence: CASSQESTWVRTAFF.